Following are 15 T cell receptor beta chains from one sample sequenced in a study of T cells in localized non-small cell lung cancer. Profiling relied on immunoSEQ multiplex PCR, and the TCRdb table lists in-frame clones only, not all of them. Altogether fewer than 50,000 clones are present, 75% to 85% being singletons, with the ten largest covering more than 7.5%. Sequencing used PBMCs, obtained before any cancer treatment. The source is a man aged 35 to 69 with stage II lung adenocarcinoma.

J is TRBJ1-3 and V is TRBV5-1; D remains ambiguous. The CDR3 extends over 14 amino acids. V lost 5 bases and J lost 0, with 9 bases in between. The V gene's germline CDR1 is SGHRS and CDR2 YFSETQ. In DNA, the CDR3 is TGCGCCAGCAGAAGGTCCGACTCTGGAAACACCATATATTTT. Residues: CASRRSDSGNTIYF.

This clone was observed a few times. The chain uses TRBV7-9 and TRBJ1-2; 7 bases line up with TRBD1. The germline CDR1 and CDR2 sequences are SEHNR and FQNEAQ (reference sequence). J was trimmed by 4 bases and V by 4 bases; bases with no gene match: 6. The CDR3 sequence is 14 residues long. The CDR3 sequence: CASSSPGGSYGYTF. CDR3 nucleotide sequence: TGTGCCAGCAGCTCGCCAGGGGGTAGCTATGGCTACACCTTC.

The V gene is TRBV25-1, the J gene TRBJ2-3, with 11 nucleotides matching TRBD1. The germline gives CDR1 MGHDK, CDR2 SYGVNS. V shed 5 bases, J shed 5 bases, and the junction held 6 bases outside the gene matches. This CDR3 region has 15 residues. CDR3 sequence (DNA): TGTGCCAGCAGTTACCGGACAGGGGGCAGAGATACGCAGTATTTT. It translates to CASSYRTGGRDTQYF.

This clone came up once. The J gene is TRBJ2-5, the V gene TRBV5-1; 8 bases line up with TRBD1. The V gene's germline CDR1 is SGHRS and CDR2 YFSETQ. With 4 bases clipped from V and 4 bases from J, the junction kept 3 bases outside the gene matches. This CDR3 contains 13 residues. CDR3 nucleotides: TGCGCCAGCAGCACAGGACAGGGAGAGACCCAGTACTTC. Translated, it gives CASSTGQGETQYF.

V is TRBV28 and J is TRBJ2-7, with TRBD1 matching over 7 bases. Germline trimming cut 1 base from V and 3 bases from J; bases unmatched to any gene: 15. CDR1 is MDHEN and CDR2 is SYDVKM in the germline V gene. CDR3 length: 18 amino acids. For the CDR3, the DNA is TGTGCCAGCAGTTTATTGGTAGGTCGGGGACAGAGTCTCTACGAGCAGTACTTC. This sequence encodes CASSLLVGRGQSLYEQYF.

The rearrangement uses TRBV19 and TRBJ2-1; possible D gene TRBD2, 5 bases. In germline, CDR1 is LNHDA, CDR2 SQIVND (reference sequence). V shed 8 bases and J shed 0 bases, with 11 bases lying between them. CDR3 length: 14 amino acids. CDR3 residues: CASVDSSSYNEQFF. CDR3 in DNA: TGTGCCAGTGTGGACTCAAGCTCCTACAATGAGCAGTTCTTC. Combining the CDR3 with reference TRBV19 and TRBJ2-1 gives the whole variable domain DGGITQSPKYLFRKEGQNVTLSCEQNLNHDAMYWYRQDPGQGLRLIYYSQIVNDFQKGDIAEGYSVSREKKESFPLTVTSAQKNPTAFYLCASVDSSSYNEQFFGPGTRLTVL.

This clone appeared once. The chain has TRBV19 and TRBJ2-1; D not resolved. Germline assignment: CDR1 LNHDA and CDR2 SQIVND (reference sequence). Deletions cut 5 bases from V and 6 bases from J, with 8 bases between. The CDR3 contains 12 residues. In DNA, the CDR3 is TGTGCCAGTAGTTTTCGCTTCAATGAGCAGTTCTTC. Its translation: CASSFRFNEQFF.

V and J are TRBV4-1 and TRBJ1-3; no clear D gene. The CDR3 has 11 residues. Germline V lookup: CDR1 MGHRA, CDR2 YSYEKL. V was trimmed by 3 bases and J by 3 bases, leaving 0 bases between them. The DNA of the CDR3 is TGCGCCAGCAGCCATGGAAACACCATATATTTT. It translates to CASSHGNTIYF.

This clone ranks as medium-sized. The V gene is TRBV6-5, the J gene TRBJ2-5, with D perhaps matching TRBD1 or TRBD2 (5 bases each). Germline V lookup: CDR1 MNHEY, CDR2 SVGAGI. The CDR3 has 15 amino acids. Trimming shortened V by 6 bases and J by 0 bases, and 14 bases separated the two germline ends. CDR3 amino acids: CASRLQGRNQETQYF. CDR3 sequence (DNA): TGTGCCAGCAGGCTTCAGGGACGGAACCAAGAGACCCAGTACTTC.

The V and J genes are TRBV7-3 and TRBJ2-2, with D perhaps being TRBD1 or TRBD2 (6 bases each). The V and J ends lost 5 bases and 1 base respectively, with 11 bases between them. CDR3 size: 15 residues. Germline loops: CDR1 SGHTA, CDR2 FQGTGA. DNA of the CDR3: TGTGCCAGCAGCATGGGGGGACAGAACACCGGGGAGCTGTTTTTT. It encodes CASSMGGQNTGELFF.

This chain connects TRBV5-1 to TRBJ1-2; tentatively, D is TRBD1 (5 bases). Germline V gives CDR1 SGHRS, CDR2 YFSETQ. CDR3 length: 15 amino acids. The germline V and J ends were trimmed by 0 bases and 4 bases, with 13 bases remaining between them. CDR3 sequence reads: CASSLGQGDSYGYTF. The CDR3 nucleotides are TGCGCCAGCAGCTTGGGGCAGGGAGACTCCTATGGCTACACCTTC. The whole variable domain, filled in from reference TRBV5-1 and TRBJ1-2, reads KAGVTQTPRYLIKTRGQQVTLSCSPISGHRSVSWYQQTPGQGLQFLFEYFSETQRNKGNFPGRFSGRQFSNSRSEMNVSTLELGDSALYLCASSLGQGDSYGYTFGSGTRLTVV.

This sequence joins TRBV30 and TRBJ1-2; perhaps TRBD1 as D (5 bases). Trimming removed 5 bases at V and 6 bases at J, with 16 bases between. Germline V gives CDR1 GTSNPN, CDR2 SVGIG (reference sequence). This CDR3 contains 13 residues. In nucleotides, the CDR3 is TGTGCCTGGGATGGGGCCTACACAGATGGCTACACCTTC. This codes for CAWDGAYTDGYTF. The whole variable domain, remainder taken from reference TRBV30 and TRBJ1-2, is SQTIHQWPATLVQPVGSPLSLECTVEGTSNPNLYWYRQAAGRGLQLLFYSVGIGQISSEVPQNLSASRPQDRQFILSSKKLLLSDSGFYLCAWDGAYTDGYTFGSGTRLTVV.

The gene calls are TRBV7-2 and TRBJ2-1; D may be TRBD2 (7 bases). The CDR3 consists of 15 residues. Trimming cost V 4 bases and J 7 bases, with 17 bases left between them. The germline CDR1 and CDR2 sequences are SGHTA and FQGNSA. CDR3 protein: CASSSRFGGRNEQFF. CDR3 sequence (DNA): TGTGCCAGCAGCTCCCGCTTCGGGGGGCGGAATGAGCAGTTCTTC.

CDR3 region: CASSRQGYNTGELFF. For the CDR3, the DNA is TGTGCCAGCAGTCGACAGGGGTATAACACCGGGGAGCTGTTTTTT. The rearrangement uses TRBV6-5 and TRBJ2-2; TRBD1 matches at 8 bases. This CDR3 is 15 amino acids long. Germline CDR1 and CDR2: MNHEY and SVGAGI. V shed 5 bases and J 2 bases; nucleotides not matched to a gene: 4.

This chain links TRBV5-4 with TRBJ2-3; 10 bases line up with TRBD1. This CDR3 comprises 16 residues. Germline loops: CDR1 SGHNT, CDR2 YYREEE (reference sequence). The V and J ends lost 4 bases and 0 bases, in that order; junction bases with no gene match: 5. CDR3 sequence reads: CASSKRTGGSTDTQYF. DNA of the CDR3: TGTGCCAGCAGCAAAAGGACAGGGGGGAGCACAGATACGCAGTATTTT.